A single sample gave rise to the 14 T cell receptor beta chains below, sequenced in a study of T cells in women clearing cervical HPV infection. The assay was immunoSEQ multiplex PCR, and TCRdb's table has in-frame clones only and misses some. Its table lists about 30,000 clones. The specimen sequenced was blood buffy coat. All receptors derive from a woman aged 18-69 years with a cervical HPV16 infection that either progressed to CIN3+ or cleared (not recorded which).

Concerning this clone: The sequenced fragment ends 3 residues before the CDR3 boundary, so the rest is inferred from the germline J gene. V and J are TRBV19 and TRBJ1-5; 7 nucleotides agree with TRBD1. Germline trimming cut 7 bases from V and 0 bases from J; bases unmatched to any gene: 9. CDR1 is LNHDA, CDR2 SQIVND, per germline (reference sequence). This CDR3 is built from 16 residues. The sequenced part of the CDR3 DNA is TGTGCCAGTACCGATTATACAGGGGATAGCAATCAGCCC. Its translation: CASTDYTGDSNQP. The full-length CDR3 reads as CASTDYTGDSNQPQHF.

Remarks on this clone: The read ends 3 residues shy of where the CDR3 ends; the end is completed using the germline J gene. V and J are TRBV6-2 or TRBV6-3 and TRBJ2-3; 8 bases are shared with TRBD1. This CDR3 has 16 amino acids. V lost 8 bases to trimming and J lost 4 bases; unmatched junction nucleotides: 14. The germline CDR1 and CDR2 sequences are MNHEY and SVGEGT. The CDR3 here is CASSFHEGQGPDTQYF. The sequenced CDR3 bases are TGTGCCAGCTCCTTCCATGAAGGACAGGGACCAGATACG.

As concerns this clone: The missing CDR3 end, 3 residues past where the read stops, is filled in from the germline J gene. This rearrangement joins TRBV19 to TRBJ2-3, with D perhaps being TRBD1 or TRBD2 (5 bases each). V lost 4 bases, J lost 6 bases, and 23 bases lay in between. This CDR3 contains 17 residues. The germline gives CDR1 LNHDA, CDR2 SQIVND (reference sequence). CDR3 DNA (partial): TGTGCCAGTAGTAAATACTTCGGGTTAGGGGAGATTGATACG. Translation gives CASSKYFGLGEIDT. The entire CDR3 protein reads CASSKYFGLGEIDTQYF.

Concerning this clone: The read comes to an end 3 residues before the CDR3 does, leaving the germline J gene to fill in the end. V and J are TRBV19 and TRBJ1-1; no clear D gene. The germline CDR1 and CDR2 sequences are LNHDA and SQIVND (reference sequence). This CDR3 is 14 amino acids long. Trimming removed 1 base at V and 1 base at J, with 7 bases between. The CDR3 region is CASSIGRANTEAFF. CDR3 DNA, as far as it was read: TGTGCCAGTAGTATAGGTCGAGCGAACACTGAA.

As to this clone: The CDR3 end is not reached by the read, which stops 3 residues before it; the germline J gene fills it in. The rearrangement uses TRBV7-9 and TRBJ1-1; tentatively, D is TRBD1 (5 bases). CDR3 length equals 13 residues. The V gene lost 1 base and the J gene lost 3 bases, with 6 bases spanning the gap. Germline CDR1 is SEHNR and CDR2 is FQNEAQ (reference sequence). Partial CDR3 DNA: TGTGCCAGCAGCTTAGGGGGGGACACTGAA. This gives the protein CASSLGGDTE. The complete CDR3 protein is CASSLGGDTEAFF.

The sequenced CDR3 bases are TGTGCCAGCAGCTTAGGTCTTACTAGCGGTTACAATGAG. It codes for CASSLGLTSGYNE. The full-length CDR3 reads as CASSLGLTSGYNEQFF. The V and J genes are TRBV13 and TRBJ2-1; 8 bases fit TRBD2. The observed sequence ends 3 residues before the CDR3 terminus, with the missing tail filled in from the germline J gene. The CDR3 runs 16 residues. Trimming cost V 0 bases and J 4 bases; bases outside gene matches: 5. CDR1 and CDR2 (germline): PRHDT, FYEKMQ (reference sequence).

CDR3 sequence: CSVEWPGQINEQFF. The part of the CDR3 DNA that was read is TGCAGCGTTGAATGGCCGGGACAAATCAATGAG. This chain links TRBV29-1 with TRBJ2-1; perhaps TRBD1 as D (6 bases). The read stops 3 residues short of the end of the CDR3; the missing end is completed from the germline J gene. The CDR3 covers 14 residues. The germline V gene encodes CDR1 SQVTM and CDR2 ANQGSEA. Trimming pared 2 bases from V and 6 bases from J, leaving 14 bases between.

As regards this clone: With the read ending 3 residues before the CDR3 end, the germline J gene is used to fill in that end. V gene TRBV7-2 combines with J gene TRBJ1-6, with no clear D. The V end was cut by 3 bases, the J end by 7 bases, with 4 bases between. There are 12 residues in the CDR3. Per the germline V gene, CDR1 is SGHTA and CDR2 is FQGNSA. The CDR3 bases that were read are TGTGCCAGCAGCTTTCTAAATTCACCC. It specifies CASSFLNSP. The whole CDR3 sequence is CASSFLNSPLHF.

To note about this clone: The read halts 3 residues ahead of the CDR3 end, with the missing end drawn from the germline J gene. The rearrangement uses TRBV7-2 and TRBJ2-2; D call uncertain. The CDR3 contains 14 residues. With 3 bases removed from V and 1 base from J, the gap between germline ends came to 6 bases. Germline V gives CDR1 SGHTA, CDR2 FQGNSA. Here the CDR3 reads CASSFTKNTGELFF. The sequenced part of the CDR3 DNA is TGTGCCAGCAGCTTCACTAAGAACACCGGGGAG.

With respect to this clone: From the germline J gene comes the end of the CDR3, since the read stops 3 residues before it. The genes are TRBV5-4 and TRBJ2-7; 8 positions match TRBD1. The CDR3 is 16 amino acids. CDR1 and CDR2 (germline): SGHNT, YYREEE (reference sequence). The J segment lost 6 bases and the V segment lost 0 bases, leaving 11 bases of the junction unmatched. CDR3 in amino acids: CASSLAGLDRGGEQYF. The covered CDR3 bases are TGTGCCAGCAGCTTGGCCGGACTTGACAGGGGTGGCGAG.

The CDR3 reads CASSAQGAWGYTF. The part of the CDR3 DNA that was read is TGTGCCAGCAGTGCACAGGGGGCTTGGGGC. The chain has TRBV2 and TRBJ1-2; TRBD1 matches at 9 bases. The sequenced fragment ends 3 residues before the CDR3 boundary, so the rest is inferred from the germline J gene. The CDR3 has 13 residues. The germline gives CDR1 SNHLY, CDR2 FYNNEI.

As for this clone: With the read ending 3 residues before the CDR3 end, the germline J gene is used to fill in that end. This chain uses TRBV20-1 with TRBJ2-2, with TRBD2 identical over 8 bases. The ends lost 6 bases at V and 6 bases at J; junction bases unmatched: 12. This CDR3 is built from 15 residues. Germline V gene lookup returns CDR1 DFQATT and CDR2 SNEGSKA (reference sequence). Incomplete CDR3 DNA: TGCAGTGCCGCGCCGGGACTAGTCGAGTCCGGGGAG. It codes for CSAAPGLVESGE. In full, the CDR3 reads CSAAPGLVESGELFF.

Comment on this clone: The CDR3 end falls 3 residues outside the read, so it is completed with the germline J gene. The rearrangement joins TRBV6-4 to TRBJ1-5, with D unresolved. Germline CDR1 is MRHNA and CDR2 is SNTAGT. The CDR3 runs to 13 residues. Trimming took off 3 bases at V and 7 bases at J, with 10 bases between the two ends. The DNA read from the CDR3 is TGTGCCAGCAGTGAGCAGGAGGGCCAGCCC. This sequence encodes CASSEQEGQP. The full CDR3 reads CASSEQEGQPQHF.

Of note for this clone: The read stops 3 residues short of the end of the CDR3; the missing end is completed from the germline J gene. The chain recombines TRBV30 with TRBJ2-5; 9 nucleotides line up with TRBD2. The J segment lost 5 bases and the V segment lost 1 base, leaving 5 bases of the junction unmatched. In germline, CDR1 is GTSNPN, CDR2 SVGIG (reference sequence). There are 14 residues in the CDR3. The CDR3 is CAWSGGRAPETQYF. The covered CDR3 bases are TGTGCCTGGAGTGGCGGGAGGGCCCCCGAGACC.